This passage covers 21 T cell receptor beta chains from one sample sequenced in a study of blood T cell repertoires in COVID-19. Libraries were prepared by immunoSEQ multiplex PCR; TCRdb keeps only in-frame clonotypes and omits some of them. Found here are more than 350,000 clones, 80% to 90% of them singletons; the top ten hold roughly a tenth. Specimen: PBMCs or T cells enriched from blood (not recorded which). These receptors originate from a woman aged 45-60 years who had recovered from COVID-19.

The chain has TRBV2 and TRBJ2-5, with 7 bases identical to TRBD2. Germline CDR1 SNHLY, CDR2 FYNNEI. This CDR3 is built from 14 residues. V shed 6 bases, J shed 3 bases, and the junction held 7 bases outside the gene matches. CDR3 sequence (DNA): TGTGCCAGCAGGGGGAGGGGTCTCAAAGAGACCCAGTACTTC. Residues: CASRGRGLKETQYF.

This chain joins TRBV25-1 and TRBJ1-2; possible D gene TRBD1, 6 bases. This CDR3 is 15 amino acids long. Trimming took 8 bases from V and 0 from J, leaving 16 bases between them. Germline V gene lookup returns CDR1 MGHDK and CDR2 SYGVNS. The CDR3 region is CASPVRGPPNYGYTF. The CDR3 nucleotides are TGTGCCAGCCCCGTCAGGGGTCCCCCTAACTATGGCTACACCTTC.

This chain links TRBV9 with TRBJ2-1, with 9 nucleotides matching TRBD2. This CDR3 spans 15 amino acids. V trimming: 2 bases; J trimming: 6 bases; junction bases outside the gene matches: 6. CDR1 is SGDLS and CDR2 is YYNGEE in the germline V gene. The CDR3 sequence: CASSVPGLAVNEQFF. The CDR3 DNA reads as TGTGCCAGCAGCGTTCCGGGACTAGCCGTCAATGAGCAGTTCTTC. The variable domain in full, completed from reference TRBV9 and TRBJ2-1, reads DSGVTQTPKHLITATGQRVTLRCSPRSGDLSVYWYQQSLDQGLQFLIQYYNGEERAKGNILERFSAQQFPDLHSELNLSSLELGDSALYFCASSVPGLAVNEQFFGPGTRLTVL.

CDR3 residues: CASSFGQGYNTEAFF. DNA of the CDR3: TGTGCCAGCAGCTTTGGACAGGGCTACAACACTGAAGCTTTCTTT. The genes are TRBV11-2 and TRBJ1-1; 8 nucleotides match TRBD1. Germline CDR1 reads SGHAT; CDR2 reads FQNNGV. Losses at the gene ends were 3 bases for V and 2 bases for J; bases not matched to a gene: 5. The CDR3 sequence is 15 residues long.

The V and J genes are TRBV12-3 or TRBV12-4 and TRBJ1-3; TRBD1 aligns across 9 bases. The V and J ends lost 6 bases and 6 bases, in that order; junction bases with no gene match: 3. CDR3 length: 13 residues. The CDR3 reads CASRTGGLNTIYF. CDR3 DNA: TGTGCCAGCAGGACAGGGGGGTTAAACACCATATATTTT.

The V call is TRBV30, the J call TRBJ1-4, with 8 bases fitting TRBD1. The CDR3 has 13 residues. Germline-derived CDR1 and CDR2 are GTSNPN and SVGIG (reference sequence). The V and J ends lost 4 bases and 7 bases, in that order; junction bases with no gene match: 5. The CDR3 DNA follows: TGTGCCTGGAATACAGGGGGTCGTGAAAAACTGTTTTTT. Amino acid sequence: CAWNTGGREKLFF. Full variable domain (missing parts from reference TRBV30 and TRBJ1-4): SQTIHQWPATLVQPVGSPLSLECTVEGTSNPNLYWYRQAAGRGLQLLFYSVGIGQISSEVPQNLSASRPQDRQFILSSKKLLLSDSGFYLCAWNTGGREKLFFGSGTQLSVL.

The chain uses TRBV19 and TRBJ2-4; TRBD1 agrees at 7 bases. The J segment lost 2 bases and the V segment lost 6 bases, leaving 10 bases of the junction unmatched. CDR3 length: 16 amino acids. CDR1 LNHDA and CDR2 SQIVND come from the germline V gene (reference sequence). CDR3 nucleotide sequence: TGTGCCAGTAGCAAGTGGGAACAGGGGTCCAAAAACATTCAGTACTTC. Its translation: CASSKWEQGSKNIQYF.

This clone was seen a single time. The CDR3 spells CATSRDRGSEAFF. The CDR3 DNA is TGTGCCACCAGCAGAGATCGGGGTTCTGAAGCTTTCTTT. The V call is TRBV15, the J call TRBJ1-1; D is unclear. The germline gives CDR1 LNHNV, CDR2 YYDKDF (reference sequence). V dropped 0 bases and J dropped 6 bases, with 8 bases sitting between them. This CDR3 has 13 amino acids.

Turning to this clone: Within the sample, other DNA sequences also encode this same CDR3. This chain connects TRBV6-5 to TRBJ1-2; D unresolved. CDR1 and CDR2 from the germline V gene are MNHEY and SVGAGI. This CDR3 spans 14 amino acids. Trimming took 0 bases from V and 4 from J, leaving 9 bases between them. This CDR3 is CASSYSGGSYGYTF. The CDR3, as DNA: TGTGCCAGCAGTTACTCCGGCGGGAGCTATGGCTACACCTTC.

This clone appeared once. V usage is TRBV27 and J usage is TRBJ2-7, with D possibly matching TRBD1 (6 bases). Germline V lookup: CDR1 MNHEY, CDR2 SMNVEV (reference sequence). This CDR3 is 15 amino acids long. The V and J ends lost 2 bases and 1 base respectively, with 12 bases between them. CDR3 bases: TGTGCCAGCAGTTTAAAAGGGGGTCAGTCCTACGAGCAGTACTTC. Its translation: CASSLKGGQSYEQYF.

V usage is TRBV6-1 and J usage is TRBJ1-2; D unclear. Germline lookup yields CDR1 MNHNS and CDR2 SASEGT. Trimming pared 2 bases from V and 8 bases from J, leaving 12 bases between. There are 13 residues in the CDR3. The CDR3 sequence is CASSESGTRGYTF. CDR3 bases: TGTGCCAGCAGTGAATCGGGAACCCGGGGCTACACCTTC.

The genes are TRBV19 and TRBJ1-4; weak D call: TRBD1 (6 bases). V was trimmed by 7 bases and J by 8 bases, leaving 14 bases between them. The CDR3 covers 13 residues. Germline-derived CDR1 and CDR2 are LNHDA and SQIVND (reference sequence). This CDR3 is CASNYRGAEKLFF. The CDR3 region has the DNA TGTGCCAGTAATTACCGGGGGGCCGAAAAACTGTTTTTT.

CDR3: CASSFDRVGQPQHF. The CDR3 coding sequence is TGTGCCAGCAGCTTTGACAGGGTCGGCCAGCCCCAGCATTTT. The V and J genes are TRBV7-2 and TRBJ1-5, with TRBD1 matching 7 bases. The V and J ends lost 3 bases and 7 bases, in that order; junction bases with no gene match: 6. The CDR3 totals 14 residues. Per germline, CDR1 SGHTA and CDR2 FQGNSA.

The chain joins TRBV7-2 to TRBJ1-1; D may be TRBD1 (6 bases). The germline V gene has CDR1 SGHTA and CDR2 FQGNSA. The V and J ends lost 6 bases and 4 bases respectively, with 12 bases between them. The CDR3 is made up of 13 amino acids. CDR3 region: CASRPTGSTEAFF. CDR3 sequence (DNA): TGTGCCAGCAGACCCACAGGGAGCACTGAAGCTTTCTTT.

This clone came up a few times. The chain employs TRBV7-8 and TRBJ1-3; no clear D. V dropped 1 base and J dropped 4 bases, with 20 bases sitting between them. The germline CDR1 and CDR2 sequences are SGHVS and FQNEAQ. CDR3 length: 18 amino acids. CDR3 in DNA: TGTGCCAGCAGCTTAGAAGTCGGATCGGGGAATTTGGGAAACACCATATATTTT. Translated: CASSLEVGSGNLGNTIYF.

The CDR3 sequence is CASSLRYNEQFF. CDR3 nucleotide sequence: TGTGCCAGCAGTTTACGTTACAATGAGCAGTTCTTC. The V gene is TRBV28, the J gene TRBJ2-1; D is uncertain. The CDR3 covers 12 residues. Germline V CDR1 and CDR2: MDHEN, SYDVKM. The V end lost 2 bases, the J end lost 4 bases, and 3 bases lay between the germline ends.

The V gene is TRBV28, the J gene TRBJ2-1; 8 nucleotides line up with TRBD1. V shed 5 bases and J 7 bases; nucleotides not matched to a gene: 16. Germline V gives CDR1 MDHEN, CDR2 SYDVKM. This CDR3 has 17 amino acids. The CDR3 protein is CASSPSRVWTGKNEQFF. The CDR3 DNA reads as TGTGCCAGCAGTCCGAGTCGGGTTTGGACAGGGAAAAATGAGCAGTTCTTC.

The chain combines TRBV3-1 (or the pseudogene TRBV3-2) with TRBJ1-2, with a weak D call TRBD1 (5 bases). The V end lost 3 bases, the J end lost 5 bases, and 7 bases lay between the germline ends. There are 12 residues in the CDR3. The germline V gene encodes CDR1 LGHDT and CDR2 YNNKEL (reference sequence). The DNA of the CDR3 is TGTGCCAGCAGCCAGACAGTGTATGGCTACACCTTC. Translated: CASSQTVYGYTF.

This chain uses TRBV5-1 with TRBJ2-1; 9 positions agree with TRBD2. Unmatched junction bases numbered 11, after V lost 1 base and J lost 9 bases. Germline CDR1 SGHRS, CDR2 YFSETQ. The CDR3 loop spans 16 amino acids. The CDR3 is CASSLSAAGGRVEQFF. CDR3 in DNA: TGCGCCAGCAGCTTGTCAGCTGCGGGGGGGCGTGTTGAGCAGTTCTTC. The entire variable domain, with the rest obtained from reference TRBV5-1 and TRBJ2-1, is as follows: KAGVTQTPRYLIKTRGQQVTLSCSPISGHRSVSWYQQTPGQGLQFLFEYFSETQRNKGNFPGRFSGRQFSNSRSEMNVSTLELGDSALYLCASSLSAAGGRVEQFFGPGTRLTVL.

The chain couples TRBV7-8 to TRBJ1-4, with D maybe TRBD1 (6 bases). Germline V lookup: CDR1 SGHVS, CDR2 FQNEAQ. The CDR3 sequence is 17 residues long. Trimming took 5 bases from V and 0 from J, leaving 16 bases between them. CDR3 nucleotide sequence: TGTGCCAGCAGCACCCACAGGGAGCGTACAACTAATGAAAAACTGTTTTTT. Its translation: CASSTHRERTTNEKLFF.

CDR3 region: CASSPLGGSTYEQYF. As DNA, the CDR3 is TGTGCCAGCAGCCCCTTGGGGGGTAGCACCTACGAGCAGTACTTC. V is TRBV14 and J is TRBJ2-7; D perhaps matches TRBD2 (6 bases). CDR1 SGHDN and CDR2 FVKESK come from the germline V gene. This CDR3 comprises 15 residues. V dropped 4 bases and J dropped 2 bases, with 15 bases sitting between them. The variable domain in full, with the rest retrieved from reference TRBV14 and TRBJ2-7, is EAGVTQFPSHSVIEKGQTVTLRCDPISGHDNLYWYRRVMGKEIKFLLHFVKESKQDESGMPNNRFLAERTGGTYSTLKVQPAELEDSGVYFCASSPLGGSTYEQYFGPGTRLTVT.